Shown below are 30 T cell receptor beta chains from a single sample sequenced in a study of T cell changes during pregnancy in multiple sclerosis. The table came from immunoSEQ multiplex PCR; TCRdb's copy has only in-frame clones and leaves some out. The sample includes approximately 32,000 clones, roughly 87% of them seen just once. Source: CD8+ T cells from peripheral blood mononuclear cells, taken in the second trimester of pregnancy. All receptors come from a female donor with multiple sclerosis, enrolled in a pregnancy study.

A few counts support this clone. The CDR3 protein is CASRLAGENTGELFF. The CDR3 DNA follows: TGTGCCAGTAGACTAGCGGGTGAGAACACCGGGGAGCTGTTTTTT. V is TRBV27 and J is TRBJ2-2; 10 bases agree with TRBD2. Trimming took 9 bases from V and 1 from J; bases not matched to a gene: 5. The germline CDR1 and CDR2 sequences are MNHEY and SMNVEV (reference sequence). The CDR3 covers 15 residues.

The chain combines TRBV27 with TRBJ1-3; D might be TRBD1 (6 bases). With 9 bases removed from V and 0 bases from J, the gap between germline ends came to 24 bases. Germline V gives CDR1 MNHEY, CDR2 SMNVEV (reference sequence). The CDR3 is 18 amino acids. CDR3 residues: CARSRPPNRASSGNTIYF. The CDR3 nucleotides read TGTGCCAGAAGTAGACCACCGAACAGGGCGAGCTCTGGAAACACCATATATTTT.

V gene TRBV7-6 combines with J gene TRBJ1-1; possibly TRBD1 for D (5 bases). The ends were cut back, 3 bases at V and 0 bases at J, with 11 bases in the middle. This CDR3 region has 15 residues. CDR1 SGHVS and CDR2 FNYEAQ come from the germline V gene. For the CDR3, the DNA is TGTGCCAGCAGCTTGGGGCAGCTCATGAACACTGAAGCTTTCTTT. Translating it yields CASSLGQLMNTEAFF.

V gene TRBV30 combines with J gene TRBJ2-7; 9 nucleotides match TRBD1. CDR1 GTSNPN and CDR2 SVGIG come from the germline V gene (reference sequence). The CDR3 loop spans 14 amino acids. With V trimmed by 2 bases and J by 4 bases, 6 bases remained unmatched. The CDR3 region has the DNA TGTGCCTGGAGTCTAGGACAGGGGAATTACGAGCAGTACTTC. Its translation: CAWSLGQGNYEQYF. The full variable domain, with the rest looked up from reference TRBV30 and TRBJ2-7, is SQTIHQWPATLVQPVGSPLSLECTVEGTSNPNLYWYRQAAGRGLQLLFYSVGIGQISSEVPQNLSASRPQDRQFILSSKKLLLSDSGFYLCAWSLGQGNYEQYFGPGTRLTVT.

The table lists this clone with a few counts. The chain is built from TRBV5-4 and TRBJ2-2; D ambiguous. The CDR3 loop spans 12 amino acids. The germline CDR1 and CDR2 sequences are SGHNT and YYREEE (reference sequence). Trimming shortened V by 4 bases and J by 2 bases, and 3 bases separated the two germline ends. The CDR3 spells CASSLNTGELFF. The CDR3 DNA follows: TGTGCCAGCAGCCTCAACACCGGGGAGCTGTTTTTT.

This chain uses TRBV30 with TRBJ1-1, with D uncertain. V was clipped by 0 bases and J by 2 bases, with 10 bases between them. The germline V gene has CDR1 GTSNPN and CDR2 SVGIG (reference sequence). The CDR3 covers 14 residues. The CDR3 DNA reads TGTGCCTGGAGTGTTTTAGCCTCAAACACTGAAGCTTTCTTT. This encodes CAWSVLASNTEAFF.

The V gene is TRBV4-1, the J gene TRBJ2-2; 12 bases fit TRBD2. CDR3 length: 15 amino acids. Germline V CDR1 and CDR2: MGHRA, YSYEKL. V trimming: 5 bases; J trimming: 5 bases; junction bases outside the gene matches: 3. CDR3 loop: CASSSGLAGTGELFF. The CDR3 DNA reads as TGCGCCAGCAGCTCCGGACTAGCGGGGACCGGGGAGCTGTTTTTT.

The table lists this clone with a count of one. The V and J genes are TRBV11-2 and TRBJ2-2; 14 positions match TRBD2. The CDR3 contains 19 residues. V was pared by 5 bases and J by 2 bases, with 10 bases of the junction left unmatched. Germline V gene lookup returns CDR1 SGHAT and CDR2 FQNNGV. The CDR3 region is CASSPPGLAGVYNTGELFF. CDR3 sequence (DNA): TGTGCCAGCAGCCCCCCGGGACTAGCGGGAGTGTATAACACCGGGGAGCTGTTTTTT.

This rearrangement joins TRBV29-1 to TRBJ1-1; 8 nucleotides agree with TRBD1. The length of the CDR3 is 11 residues. Trimming removed 8 bases from V and 4 bases from J; junction bases left unmatched: 3. Germline V gives CDR1 SQVTM, CDR2 ANQGSEA. The CDR3 protein is CSTGGGTEAFF. DNA for the CDR3: TGCAGCACAGGGGGGGGCACTGAAGCTTTCTTT.

The J gene is TRBJ2-1, the V gene TRBV6-1; 8 bases align to TRBD1. The CDR3 contains 14 residues. The germline V gene encodes CDR1 MNHNS and CDR2 SASEGT. J was trimmed by 1 base and V by 6 bases; bases with no gene match: 2. CDR3 in DNA: TGTGCCAGCAGCAGACAGGGGTCCTACAATGAGCAGTTCTTC. Amino acids: CASSRQGSYNEQFF.

The V gene is TRBV28, the J gene TRBJ1-1, with 7 bases identical to TRBD1. The ends lost 3 bases at V and 5 bases at J; junction bases unmatched: 9. CDR1 is MDHEN and CDR2 is SYDVKM in the germline V gene. The length of the CDR3 is 15 residues. The CDR3: CASSFPRRGTTEAFF. The CDR3 DNA is TGTGCCAGCAGTTTCCCACGCAGGGGGACGACTGAAGCTTTCTTT.

This sequence joins TRBV19 and TRBJ1-5, with D uncertain. Germline V gives CDR1 LNHDA, CDR2 SQIVND (reference sequence). The germline V and J ends were trimmed by 5 bases and 2 bases, with 7 bases remaining between them. This CDR3 has 13 residues. CDR3 amino acids: CASSVQGNQPQHF. DNA for the CDR3: TGTGCCAGTAGTGTCCAGGGCAATCAGCCCCAGCATTTT.

This chain uses TRBV27 with TRBJ2-7; 7 bases line up with TRBD1. The CDR3 sequence is 12 residues long. V shed 5 bases, J shed 5 bases, and the junction held 3 bases outside the gene matches. CDR1 MNHEY and CDR2 SMNVEV come from the germline V gene (reference sequence). This CDR3 is CASSPQGNEQYF. In DNA, the CDR3 is TGTGCCAGCAGTCCACAGGGGAACGAGCAGTACTTC.

This clone was recorded once. This rearrangement joins TRBV25-1 to TRBJ1-1; D is unclear. The CDR3 consists of 15 residues. Germline V gene sequence: CDR1 MGHDK, CDR2 SYGVNS. Trimming cost V 1 base and J 1 base, with 10 bases left between them. Here the CDR3 reads CASSEWAGKNTEAFF. CDR3 nucleotide sequence: TGTGCCAGCAGTGAATGGGCGGGGAAGAACACTGAAGCTTTCTTT.

This sequence joins TRBV9 and TRBJ2-7, with unresolved D. There are 14 residues in the CDR3. The V gene's germline CDR1 is SGDLS and CDR2 YYNGEE. The V gene lost 0 bases and the J gene lost 0 bases, with 7 bases spanning the gap. In DNA form, the CDR3 reads TGTGCCAGCAGCGTAGGCGGCTACTCCTACGAGCAGTACTTC. This gives the protein CASSVGGYSYEQYF. Full variable domain (rest looked up from reference TRBV9 and TRBJ2-7): DSGVTQTPKHLITATGQRVTLRCSPRSGDLSVYWYQQSLDQGLQFLIQYYNGEERAKGNILERFSAQQFPDLHSELNLSSLELGDSALYFCASSVGGYSYEQYFGPGTRLTVT.

The chain links TRBV16 to TRBJ2-1, with D maybe TRBD2 (6 bases). Trimming removed 5 bases from V and 8 bases from J, with 22 bases in between. The germline gives CDR1 KGHSY, CDR2 FQNENV. The CDR3 contains 16 residues. The DNA of the CDR3 is TGTGCCAGCAGCAAATTTAAGGTCCCGGGCGGGGATGAGCAGTTCTTC. This gives the protein CASSKFKVPGGDEQFF.

The V and J genes are TRBV9 and TRBJ1-2; D unclear. The CDR3 spans 16 residues. CDR1 is SGDLS, CDR2 YYNGEE, per germline. Trimming removed 4 bases at V and 4 bases at J, with 20 bases between. CDR3: CASSLGIGLFSYGYTF. CDR3 nucleotide sequence: TGTGCCAGCAGCCTCGGAATCGGACTCTTTAGCTATGGCTACACCTTC.

CDR3 sequence reads: CASSFWETSTDTQYF. In DNA form, the CDR3 reads TGTGCCAGCAGCTTCTGGGAGACAAGCACAGATACGCAGTATTTT. The rearrangement uses TRBV13 and TRBJ2-3; weak D call: TRBD2 (5 bases). CDR1 and CDR2 from the germline V gene are PRHDT and FYEKMQ (reference sequence). The V end lost 3 bases, the J end lost 0 bases, and 10 bases lay between the germline ends. CDR3 length: 15 amino acids.

This chain links TRBV2 with TRBJ2-1; 12 bases match TRBD2. Germline assignment: CDR1 SNHLY and CDR2 FYNNEI. This CDR3 region has 15 residues. Trimming took 4 bases from V and 8 from J; bases not matched to a gene: 6. The CDR3 reads CASSGRLAGVDEQFF. In DNA form, the CDR3 reads TGTGCCAGCAGTGGAAGACTAGCGGGAGTGGATGAGCAGTTCTTC.

The chain uses TRBV5-1 and TRBJ1-2; D may be TRBD1 (6 bases). Germline V gene lookup returns CDR1 SGHRS and CDR2 YFSETQ. V lost 0 bases and J lost 0, with 9 bases in between. CDR3 size: 15 residues. CDR3 loop: CASSLERQANYGYTF. DNA for the CDR3: TGCGCCAGCAGCTTGGAACGACAGGCTAACTATGGCTACACCTTC. Full variable domain (rest looked up from reference TRBV5-1 and TRBJ1-2): KAGVTQTPRYLIKTRGQQVTLSCSPISGHRSVSWYQQTPGQGLQFLFEYFSETQRNKGNFPGRFSGRQFSNSRSEMNVSTLELGDSALYLCASSLERQANYGYTFGSGTRLTVV.

The V call is TRBV7-8, the J call TRBJ1-1; D is unresolved. V was cut by 4 bases and J by 4 bases, with 7 bases left in between. Germline lookup yields CDR1 SGHVS and CDR2 FQNEAQ. The CDR3 length is 12 residues. This CDR3 is CASSSRLTEAFF. In DNA, the CDR3 is TGTGCCAGCAGCTCCCGTCTCACTGAAGCTTTCTTT.

The chain combines TRBV2 with TRBJ2-1; TRBD1 aligns across 8 bases. Trimming cost V 10 bases and J 5 bases; bases outside gene matches: 13. The CDR3 extends over 15 amino acids. CDR1 and CDR2 (germline): SNHLY, FYNNEI. CDR3 nucleotides: TGTGCCACCTACTCACCTTTGGACAGGGACAATGAGCAGTTCTTC. Translated, it gives CATYSPLDRDNEQFF.

The V call is TRBV5-6, the J call TRBJ1-2; D perhaps matches TRBD1 (6 bases). This CDR3 has 14 residues. V lost 6 bases to trimming and J lost 2 bases, with 14 bases between them. Germline CDR1 is SGHDT and CDR2 is YYEEEE. CDR3 region: CASISRQGNYGYTF. The CDR3 DNA follows: TGTGCCAGCATCTCCCGTCAGGGGAACTATGGCTACACCTTC. The full variable domain, its missing parts supplied by reference TRBV5-6 and TRBJ1-2, is DAGVTQSPTHLIKTRGQQVTLRCSPKSGHDTVSWYQQALGQGPQFIFQYYEEEERQRGNFPDRFSGHQFPNYSSELNVNALLLGDSALYLCASISRQGNYGYTFGSGTRLTVV.

Here the CDR3 DNA reads TGTGCCAGCACCCTAGACGGTTTTAACACTGAAGCTTTCTTT. Encoded protein: CASTLDGFNTEAFF. The rearrangement uses TRBV28 and TRBJ1-1, with D unresolved. The germline V and J ends were trimmed by 7 bases and 2 bases, with 14 bases remaining between them. CDR3 length: 14 amino acids. Germline CDR1 reads MDHEN; CDR2 reads SYDVKM.

The gene calls are TRBV6-6 and TRBJ2-5, with TRBD2 as a possible D gene (7 bases). CDR3 size: 15 residues. Germline CDR1 reads MNHNY; CDR2 reads SVGAGI (reference sequence). The germline V and J ends were trimmed by 4 bases and 2 bases, with 14 bases remaining between them. CDR3: CASSSFAGAQETQYF. In nucleotides, the CDR3 is TGTGCCAGCAGTTCGTTTGCGGGGGCACAAGAGACCCAGTACTTC.

About this clone itself: The junction shows a germline mismatch at one end, possibly a read error. The chain combines TRBV28 with TRBJ2-7; TRBD1 agrees at 7 bases. Germline V gene data show CDR1 as MDHEN and CDR2 as SYDVKM. CDR3 size: 14 residues. The CDR3 region is CASSFRGGSDEQYF. DNA for the CDR3: TGTGCCAGCTCCTTTAGAGGGGGCTCCGACGAGCAGTACTTC.

In this sample, this clone turned up once. The gene calls are TRBV4-1 and TRBJ1-5; the D gene is possibly TRBD1 (5 bases). The CDR3 is 14 residues long. In germline, CDR1 is MGHRA, CDR2 YSYEKL. The V and J ends lost 3 bases and 3 bases respectively, with 9 bases between them. In nucleotides, the CDR3 is TGCGCCAGCAGCCAGCCAGGGAACAATCAGCCCCAGCATTTT. It is translated as CASSQPGNNQPQHF.

The V gene is TRBV2, the J gene TRBJ2-5; 7 bases fit TRBD1. The trim removed 8 bases at V and 7 bases at J, leaving 10 bases unmatched. Germline CDR1 reads SNHLY; CDR2 reads FYNNEI. This CDR3 spans 13 amino acids. In DNA, the CDR3 is TGTGCCAGCCCCCGGGACAGTTCAGGGACCCAGTACTTC. This sequence encodes CASPRDSSGTQYF.

This rearrangement joins TRBV27 to TRBJ1-3, with TRBD1 identical over 7 bases. The J segment lost 4 bases and the V segment lost 6 bases, leaving 9 bases of the junction unmatched. Germline V gene lookup returns CDR1 MNHEY and CDR2 SMNVEV (reference sequence). CDR3 length: 15 residues. The CDR3 loop is CASSRGSKLGNTIYF. The CDR3 bases are TGTGCCAGCAGCAGGGGGAGTAAACTAGGAAACACCATATATTTT.

This clone appeared once. This chain uses TRBV27 with TRBJ2-1; the D gene is possibly TRBD1 (5 bases). The CDR3 has 13 residues. V was shortened by 1 base and J by 8 bases, with 9 bases between the two germline ends. Germline V gives CDR1 MNHEY, CDR2 SMNVEV (reference sequence). CDR3 in DNA: TGTGCCAGCAGTTTATGGCCCAGGGATGAGCAGTTCTTC. Translation: CASSLWPRDEQFF.